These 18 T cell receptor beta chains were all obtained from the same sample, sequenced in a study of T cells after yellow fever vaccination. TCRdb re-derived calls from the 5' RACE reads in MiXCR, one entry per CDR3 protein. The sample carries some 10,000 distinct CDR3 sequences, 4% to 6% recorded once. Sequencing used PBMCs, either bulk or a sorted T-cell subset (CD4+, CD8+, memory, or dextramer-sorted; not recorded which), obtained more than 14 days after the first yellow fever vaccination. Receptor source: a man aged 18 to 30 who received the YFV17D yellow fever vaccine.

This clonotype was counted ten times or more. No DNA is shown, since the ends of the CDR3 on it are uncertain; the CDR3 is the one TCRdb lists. The CDR3 reads CASSSGDRGIIEQFF. The chain combines TRBV6-2 or TRBV6-3 with TRBJ2-1; the DNA was not compared with TRBD1, the D call given in the table. Including both end residues, the CDR3 is 15 amino acids long. Germline lookup yields CDR1 MNHEY and CDR2 SVGEGT.

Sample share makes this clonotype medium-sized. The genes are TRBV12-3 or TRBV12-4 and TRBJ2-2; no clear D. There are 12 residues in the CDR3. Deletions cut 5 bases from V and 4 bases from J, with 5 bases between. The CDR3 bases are TGTGCCAGCAGTCCACTCACCGGGGAGCTGTTTTTT. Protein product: CASSPLTGELFF.

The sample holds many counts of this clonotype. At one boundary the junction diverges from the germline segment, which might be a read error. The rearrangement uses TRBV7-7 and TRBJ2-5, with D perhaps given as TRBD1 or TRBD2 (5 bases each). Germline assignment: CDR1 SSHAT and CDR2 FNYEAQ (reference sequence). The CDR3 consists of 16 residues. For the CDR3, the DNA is TGTGCTAGCAGCTTAGGAGGCGCGCAGGGACCAGAGACCCAGTACTTC. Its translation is CASSLGGAQGPETQYF. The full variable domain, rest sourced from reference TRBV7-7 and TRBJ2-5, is GAGVSQSPRYKVTKRGQDVTLRCDPISSHATLYWYQQALGQGPEFLTYFNYEAQPDKSGLPSDRFSAERPEGSISTLTIQRTEQRDSAMYRCASSLGGAQGPETQYFGPGTRLLVL.

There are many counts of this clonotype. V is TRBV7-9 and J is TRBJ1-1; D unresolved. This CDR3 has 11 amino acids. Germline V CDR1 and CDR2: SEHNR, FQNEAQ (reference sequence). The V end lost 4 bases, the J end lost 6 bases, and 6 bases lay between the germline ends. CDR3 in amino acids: CASSYNAEAFF. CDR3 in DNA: TGTGCCAGCAGCTATAACGCTGAAGCTTTCTTT.

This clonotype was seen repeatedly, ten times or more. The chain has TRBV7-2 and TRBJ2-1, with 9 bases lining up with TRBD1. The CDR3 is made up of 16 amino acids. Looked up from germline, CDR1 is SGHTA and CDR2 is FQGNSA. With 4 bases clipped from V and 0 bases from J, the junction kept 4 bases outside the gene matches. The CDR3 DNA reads TGTGCCAGCAGCTGGGACAGGGACCCCTCCTACAATGAGCAGTTCTTC. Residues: CASSWDRDPSYNEQFF.

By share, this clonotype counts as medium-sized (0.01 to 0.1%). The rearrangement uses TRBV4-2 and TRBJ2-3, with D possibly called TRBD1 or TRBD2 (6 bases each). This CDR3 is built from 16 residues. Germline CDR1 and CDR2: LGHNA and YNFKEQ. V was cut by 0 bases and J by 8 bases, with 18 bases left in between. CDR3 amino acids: CASSQDLDWGAGTQYF. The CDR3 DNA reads TGTGCCAGCAGCCAAGATCTGGACTGGGGGGCGGGTACGCAGTATTTT.

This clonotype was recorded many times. CDR3 sequence reads: CASSLGLGPPGEQFF. The CDR3 DNA reads as TGCGCCAGCAGCTTGGGACTAGGGCCACCGGGTGAGCAGTTCTTC. V is TRBV5-1 and J is TRBJ2-1; D perhaps matches TRBD2 (6 bases). Trimming shortened V by 0 bases and J by 9 bases, and 16 bases separated the two germline ends. This CDR3 has 15 amino acids. The germline V gene has CDR1 SGHRS and CDR2 YFSETQ.

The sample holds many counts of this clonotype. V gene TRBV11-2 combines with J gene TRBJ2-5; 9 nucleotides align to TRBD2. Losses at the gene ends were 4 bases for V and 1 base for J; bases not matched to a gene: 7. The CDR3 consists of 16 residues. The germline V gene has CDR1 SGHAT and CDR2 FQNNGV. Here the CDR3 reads CASSWGGGALQETQYF. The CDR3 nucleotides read TGTGCCAGCAGCTGGGGCGGGGGGGCCCTCCAAGAGACCCAGTACTTC.

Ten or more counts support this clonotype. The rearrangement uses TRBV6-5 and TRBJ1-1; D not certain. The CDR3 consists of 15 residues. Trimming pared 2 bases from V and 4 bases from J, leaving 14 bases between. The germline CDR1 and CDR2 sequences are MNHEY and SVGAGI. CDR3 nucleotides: TGTGCCAGCAGTTACCGGCCTCAGGTGAGCACTGAAGCTTTCTTT. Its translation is CASSYRPQVSTEAFF.

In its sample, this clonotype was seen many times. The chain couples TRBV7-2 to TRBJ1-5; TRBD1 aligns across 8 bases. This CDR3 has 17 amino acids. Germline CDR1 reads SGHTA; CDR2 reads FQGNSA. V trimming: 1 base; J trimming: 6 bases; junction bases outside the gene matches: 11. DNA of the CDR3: TGTGCCAGCAGCTTAGTTCCAGGGACAGGTAGCGGTCAGCCCCAGCATTTT. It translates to CASSLVPGTGSGQPQHF.

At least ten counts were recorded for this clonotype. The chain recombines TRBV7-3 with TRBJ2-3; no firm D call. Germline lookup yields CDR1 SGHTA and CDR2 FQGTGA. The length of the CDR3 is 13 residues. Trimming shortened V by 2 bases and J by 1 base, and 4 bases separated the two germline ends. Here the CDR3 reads CASSLLRTDTQYF. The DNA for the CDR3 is TGTGCCAGCAGCTTACTGCGCACAGATACGCAGTATTTT.

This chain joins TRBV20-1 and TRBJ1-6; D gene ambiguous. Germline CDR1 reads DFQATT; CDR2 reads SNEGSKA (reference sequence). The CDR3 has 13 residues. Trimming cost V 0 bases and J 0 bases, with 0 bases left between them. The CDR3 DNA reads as TGCAGTGCTAGAGACTCCTATAATTCACCCCTCCACTTT. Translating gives CSARDSYNSPLHF.

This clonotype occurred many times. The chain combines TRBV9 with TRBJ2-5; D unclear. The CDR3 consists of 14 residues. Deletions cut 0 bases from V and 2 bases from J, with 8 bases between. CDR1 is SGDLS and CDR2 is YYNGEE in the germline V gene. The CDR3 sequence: CASSVDITQETQYF. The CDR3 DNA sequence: TGTGCCAGCAGCGTAGACATCACTCAAGAGACCCAGTACTTC.

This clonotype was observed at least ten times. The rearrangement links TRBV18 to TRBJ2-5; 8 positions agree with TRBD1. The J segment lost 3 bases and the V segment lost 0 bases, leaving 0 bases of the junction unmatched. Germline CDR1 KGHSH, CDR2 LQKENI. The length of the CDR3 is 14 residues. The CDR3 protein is CASSPPDREETQYF. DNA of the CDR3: TGTGCCAGCTCACCACCGGACAGGGAAGAGACCCAGTACTTC.

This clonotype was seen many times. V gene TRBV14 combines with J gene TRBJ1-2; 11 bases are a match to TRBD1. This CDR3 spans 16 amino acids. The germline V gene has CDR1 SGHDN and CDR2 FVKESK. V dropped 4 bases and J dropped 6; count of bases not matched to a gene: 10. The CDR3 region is CASSLPGTGGVDGYTF. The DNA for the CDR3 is TGTGCCAGCAGCCTCCCCGGGACAGGGGGAGTTGATGGCTACACCTTC.

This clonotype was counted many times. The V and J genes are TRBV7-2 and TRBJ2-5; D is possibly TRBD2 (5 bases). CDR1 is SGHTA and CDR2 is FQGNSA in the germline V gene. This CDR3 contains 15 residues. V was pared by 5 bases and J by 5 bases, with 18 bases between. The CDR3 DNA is TGTGCCAGCAGCCCGAGGGTTGGAACTTACGAGACCCAGTACTTC. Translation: CASSPRVGTYETQYF.

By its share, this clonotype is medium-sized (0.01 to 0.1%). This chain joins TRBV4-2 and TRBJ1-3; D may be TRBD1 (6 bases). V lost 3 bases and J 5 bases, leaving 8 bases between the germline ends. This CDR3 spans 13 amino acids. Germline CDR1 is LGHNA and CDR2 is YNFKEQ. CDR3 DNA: TGTGCCAGCAGCCAGGGACATCGAAACACCATATATTTT. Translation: CASSQGHRNTIYF.

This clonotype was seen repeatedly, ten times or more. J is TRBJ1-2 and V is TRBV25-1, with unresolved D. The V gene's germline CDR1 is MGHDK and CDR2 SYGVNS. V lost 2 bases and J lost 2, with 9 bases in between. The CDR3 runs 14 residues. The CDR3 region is CASSEPPGNYGYTF. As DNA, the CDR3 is TGTGCCAGCAGTGAACCCCCGGGAAACTATGGCTACACCTTC.